These 10 T cell receptor beta chains share one sample of origin, sequenced in a study of identical twins. One entry per CDR3 protein, called by TCRdb with MiXCR from the 5' RACE reads. The sample has 450,000 or so distinct CDR3 sequences, 20% to 25% seen once. These data also featured in a second study, about T cells expressing NK-cell markers.

The material sequenced was CD4+ T cells sorted from blood. The receptors here all came from a young woman in good health.

V and J are TRBV4-2 and TRBJ2-1; D may be TRBD2 (7 bases). V lost 0 bases to trimming and J lost 13 bases, with 22 bases between them. The length of the CDR3 is 16 residues. Germline V gene sequence: CDR1 LGHNA, CDR2 YNFKEQ. DNA for the CDR3: TGTGCCAGCAGCCAAGATGGAGGAGGGGGGGAGGTCACCCAGTTCTTC. Translated: CASSQDGGGGEVTQFF.

This clonotype was counted between two and nine times. V usage is TRBV5-1 and J usage is TRBJ1-2, with D unclear. V lost 4 bases, J lost 6 bases, and 13 bases lay in between. The CDR3 runs to 13 residues. Germline values: CDR1 SGHRS, CDR2 YFSETQ. In nucleotides, the CDR3 is TGCGCCAGCAGCCCCCCCGCAACCAATGGCTACACCTTC. Translation gives CASSPPATNGYTF. Supplemented by reference TRBV5-1 and TRBJ1-2, the full variable domain reads KAGVTQTPRYLIKTRGQQVTLSCSPISGHRSVSWYQQTPGQGLQFLFEYFSETQRNKGNFPGRFSGRQFSNSRSEMNVSTLELGDSALYLCASSPPATNGYTFGSGTRLTVV.

This clonotype was observed a few times. V gene TRBV4-3 combines with J gene TRBJ2-2, with D uncertain. Trimming cost V 1 base and J 4 bases, with 7 bases left between them. The germline CDR1 and CDR2 sequences are LGHNA and YSLEER. The CDR3 totals 14 residues. The CDR3, as DNA: TGCGCCAGCAGCCAAGCGCCAGGCACCGGGGAGCTGTTTTTT. Its protein is CASSQAPGTGELFF.

This chain links TRBV5-1 with TRBJ2-1; 8 bases agree with TRBD1. With V trimmed by 0 bases and J by 3 bases, 5 bases remained unmatched. This CDR3 comprises 16 residues. Germline CDR1 is SGHRS and CDR2 is YFSETQ. CDR3 DNA sequence: TGCGCCAGCAGCTTGGGGTCGGGACAGGTCTACAATGAGCAGTTCTTC. Translated: CASSLGSGQVYNEQFF.

The chain recombines TRBV27 with TRBJ2-4; D may be TRBD1 (6 bases). The CDR3 is 15 amino acids. Germline assignment: CDR1 MNHEY and CDR2 SMNVEV (reference sequence). The ends were cut back, 2 bases at V and 4 bases at J, with 12 bases in the middle. DNA of the CDR3: TGTGCCAGCAGTTTAGTTATACAGGGAAAAAACATTCAGTACTTC. This translates into CASSLVIQGKNIQYF.

This chain uses TRBV3-1 with TRBJ2-5, with 7 bases that match TRBD1. The length of the CDR3 is 14 residues. V lost 4 bases, J lost 3 bases, and 5 bases stayed unmatched. Germline V CDR1 and CDR2: LGHDT, YNNKEL (reference sequence). CDR3 sequence reads: CASSRPGTEETQYF. The CDR3 DNA is TGTGCCAGCAGCCGTCCCGGGACAGAAGAGACCCAGTACTTC.

This clonotype came up a few times. The CDR3 loop reads CSATDREGEAFF. The CDR3 nucleotides read TGCAGTGCTACCGACAGGGAGGGTGAAGCTTTCTTT. The rearrangement joins TRBV20-1 to TRBJ1-1, with TRBD1 matching over 7 bases. V was clipped by 4 bases and J by 7 bases; unmatched bases: 6. Germline V gene data show CDR1 as DFQATT and CDR2 as SNEGSKA (reference sequence). The CDR3 totals 12 residues.

In its sample, this clonotype was seen a few times. The genes are TRBV9 and TRBJ2-5; 8 positions agree with TRBD1. From germline, CDR1 is SGDLS and CDR2 YYNGEE. This CDR3 spans 15 amino acids. Losses at the gene ends were 3 bases for V and 2 bases for J; bases not matched to a gene: 6. In DNA form, the CDR3 reads TGTGCCAGCAGCGCTAAGGACAGGGAGCAAGAGACCCAGTACTTC. Translating it yields CASSAKDREQETQYF.

This clonotype was observed a handful of times. This chain connects TRBV13 to TRBJ2-7; 8 bases fit TRBD1. This CDR3 has 14 residues. Trimming took 6 bases from V and 0 from J; bases not matched to a gene: 4. The V gene's germline CDR1 is PRHDT and CDR2 FYEKMQ (reference sequence). CDR3 residues: CASRTTGGSYEQYF. CDR3 bases: TGTGCCAGCAGGACAACAGGGGGCTCCTACGAGCAGTACTTC.

This clonotype was counted only a few times. The chain carries TRBV29-1 and TRBJ1-2, with TRBD1 matching over 7 bases. The CDR3 extends over 13 amino acids. Germline CDR1 is SQVTM and CDR2 is ANQGSEA. Unmatched junction bases numbered 5, after V lost 7 bases and J lost 0 bases. The CDR3, as DNA: TGCAGCGCTGGGACAGCTCCTAACTATGGCTACACCTTC. Its protein product is CSAGTAPNYGYTF. The full variable domain, rest sourced from reference TRBV29-1 and TRBJ1-2, is SAVISQKPSRDICQRGTSLTIQCQVDSQVTMMFWYRQQPGQSLTLIATANQGSEATYESGFVIDKFPISRPNLTFSTLTVSNMSPEDSSIYLCSAGTAPNYGYTFGSGTRLTVV.